Presented here are 15 T cell receptor beta chains from one specimen sequenced in a study of blood T cell repertoires in COVID-19. TCRdb keeps only in-frame clones here, not all; method: immunoSEQ multiplex PCR. Of approximately 300,000 clones listed, about 80% were seen once; the top ten hold 15% to 18%. Sample: peripheral blood. The source is an older person with COVID-19, enrolled during active disease.

This chain joins TRBV3-1 (or the pseudogene TRBV3-2) and TRBJ1-4, with D maybe TRBD1 (5 bases). V lost 4 bases and J 3 bases, leaving 12 bases between the germline ends. CDR1 LGHDT and CDR2 YNNKEL come from the germline V gene (reference sequence). The CDR3 length is 15 residues. This CDR3 reads CASSLPGSPNEKLFF. The CDR3 region has the DNA TGTGCCAGCAGCCTCCCAGGGTCCCCTAATGAAAAACTGTTTTTT.

Ten or more counts support this clone. J is TRBJ1-3 and V is TRBV6-5, with a possible D match to TRBD1 (5 bases). The V gene lost 8 bases and the J gene lost 2 bases, with 13 bases spanning the gap. The length of the CDR3 is 14 residues. Germline values: CDR1 MNHEY, CDR2 SVGAGI. Here the CDR3 DNA reads TGTGCCAGCTGTCCGACAGTGGCTGGAAACACCATATATTTT. This encodes CASCPTVAGNTIYF.

This rearrangement joins TRBV30 to TRBJ1-4; 10 nucleotides match TRBD1. This CDR3 is 14 amino acids long. J was trimmed by 8 bases and V by 0 bases; bases with no gene match: 3. CDR1 is GTSNPN, CDR2 SVGIG, per germline (reference sequence). The DNA for the CDR3 is TGTGCCTGGAGTGTATGGGACAGGGGAGAAAAACTGTTTTTT. Translated: CAWSVWDRGEKLFF.

The J gene is TRBJ2-3, the V gene TRBV4-3; TRBD2 aligns across 7 bases. The J segment lost 2 bases and the V segment lost 0 bases, leaving 5 bases of the junction unmatched. Germline V gene sequence: CDR1 LGHNA, CDR2 YSLEER. This CDR3 comprises 16 residues. CDR3 bases: TGCGCCAGCAGCCAAGATTGGGACTACCTCACAGATACGCAGTATTTT. It yields the protein CASSQDWDYLTDTQYF.

The chain links TRBV28 to TRBJ1-2, with TRBD1 matching over 8 bases. V lost 7 bases to trimming and J lost 4 bases; unmatched junction nucleotides: 8. Germline CDR1 MDHEN, CDR2 SYDVKM. The CDR3 runs 14 residues. CDR3 sequence reads: CASIMQGAAYGYTF. The CDR3 DNA reads TGTGCCAGCATTATGCAGGGGGCTGCCTATGGCTACACCTTC.

The chain links TRBV12-3 or TRBV12-4 to TRBJ1-2, with D unclear. The CDR3 has 13 residues. V gave up 1 base and J gave up 5 bases, with 8 bases separating them. The CDR3 loop reads CASSLDLRYGYTF. The CDR3 DNA reads TGTGCCAGCAGTTTAGATCTGAGATATGGCTACACCTTC.

This clone has a handful of counts. This rearrangement joins TRBV11-2 to TRBJ2-2, with D tentatively TRBD1 (6 bases). Germline V gene data show CDR1 as SGHAT and CDR2 as FQNNGV. V was clipped by 5 bases and J by 0 bases, with 13 bases between them. The CDR3 covers 16 residues. The CDR3 is CASSTGTLANTGELFF. CDR3 bases: TGTGCCAGCAGCACCGGGACACTAGCGAACACCGGGGAGCTGTTTTTT.

This clone was detected only once. The CDR3 region is CASSLTRQANEQFF. The CDR3 nucleotides are TGTGCCAGCAGCTTAACGCGACAGGCCAATGAGCAGTTCTTC. V gene TRBV7-3 combines with J gene TRBJ2-1, with a tentative D call TRBD1 (6 bases). V dropped 0 bases and J dropped 6 bases, with 9 bases sitting between them. This CDR3 comprises 14 residues. Germline CDR1 and CDR2: SGHTA and FQGTGA. Together with reference TRBV7-3 and TRBJ2-1, the CDR3 gives the full variable domain: GAGVSQTPSNKVTEKGKYVELRCDPISGHTALYWYRQSLGQGPEFLIYFQGTGAADDSGLPNDRFFAVRPEGSVSTLKIQRTERGDSAVYLCASSLTRQANEQFFGPGTRLTVL.

V usage is TRBV5-1 and J usage is TRBJ1-1; possibly TRBD1 for D (5 bases). CDR1 is SGHRS and CDR2 is YFSETQ in the germline V gene. Trimming cost V 2 bases and J 3 bases, with 8 bases left between them. This CDR3 region has 13 residues. CDR3 region: CASSFIQDTEAFF. CDR3 nucleotide sequence: TGCGCCAGCAGCTTCATACAGGACACTGAAGCTTTCTTT.

The V and J genes are TRBV27 and TRBJ1-2; 12 bases agree with TRBD1. J lost 3 bases, V lost 6 bases, and 8 bases had no gene match. Germline values: CDR1 MNHEY, CDR2 SMNVEV (reference sequence). The CDR3 spans 16 residues. This CDR3 reads CASRVSGTGGDYGYTF. The DNA of the CDR3 is TGTGCCAGCAGGGTCTCCGGGACAGGGGGCGACTATGGCTACACCTTC.

V gene TRBV5-1 combines with J gene TRBJ2-1, with 13 bases lining up with TRBD2. Germline CDR1 is SGHRS and CDR2 is YFSETQ. The CDR3 covers 14 residues. The V segment lost 4 bases and the J segment 6 bases; nucleotides outside the gene matches: 1. The CDR3 region is CASSTSGGGNEQFF. Written as DNA, the CDR3 is TGCGCCAGCAGCACTAGCGGGGGGGGCAATGAGCAGTTCTTC.

The gene calls are TRBV27 and TRBJ2-1, with TRBD2 matching over 8 bases. CDR3 length: 15 amino acids. The V gene end was trimmed by 9 bases and the J gene end by 4 bases; junction bases not matched to a gene: 11. Germline V gene sequence: CDR1 MNHEY, CDR2 SMNVEV (reference sequence). In DNA, the CDR3 is TGTGCCAGTCTACCCAGCGGGGGCCGGTACAATGAGCAGTTCTTC. Translation: CASLPSGGRYNEQFF.

This chain connects TRBV28 to TRBJ2-7; TRBD2 matches at 8 bases. The CDR3 totals 15 residues. Germline CDR1 MDHEN, CDR2 SYDVKM. The trim removed 8 bases at V and 2 bases at J, leaving 11 bases unmatched. The CDR3 protein is CASGPRLAGTYEQYF. For the CDR3, the DNA is TGTGCCAGCGGCCCTAGATTAGCGGGGACCTACGAGCAGTACTTC.

This chain uses TRBV28 with TRBJ1-2; D is possibly TRBD1 (5 bases). The CDR3 is made up of 14 amino acids. Germline CDR1 is MDHEN and CDR2 is SYDVKM. The V and J ends lost 3 bases and 8 bases respectively, with 16 bases between them. CDR3 amino acids: CASSFAGVPGGYTF. CDR3 bases: TGTGCCAGCAGTTTTGCGGGGGTCCCGGGAGGCTACACCTTC.

CDR3 coding DNA: TGTGCCAGTAGTGAGTACAGGGGGCTAGACTATGGCTACACCTTC. Its translation is CASSEYRGLDYGYTF. The gene calls are TRBV19 and TRBJ1-2, with 9 nucleotides matching TRBD1. The CDR3 runs 15 residues. Unmatched junction bases numbered 7, after V lost 5 bases and J lost 3 bases. Germline values: CDR1 LNHDA, CDR2 SQIVND (reference sequence).